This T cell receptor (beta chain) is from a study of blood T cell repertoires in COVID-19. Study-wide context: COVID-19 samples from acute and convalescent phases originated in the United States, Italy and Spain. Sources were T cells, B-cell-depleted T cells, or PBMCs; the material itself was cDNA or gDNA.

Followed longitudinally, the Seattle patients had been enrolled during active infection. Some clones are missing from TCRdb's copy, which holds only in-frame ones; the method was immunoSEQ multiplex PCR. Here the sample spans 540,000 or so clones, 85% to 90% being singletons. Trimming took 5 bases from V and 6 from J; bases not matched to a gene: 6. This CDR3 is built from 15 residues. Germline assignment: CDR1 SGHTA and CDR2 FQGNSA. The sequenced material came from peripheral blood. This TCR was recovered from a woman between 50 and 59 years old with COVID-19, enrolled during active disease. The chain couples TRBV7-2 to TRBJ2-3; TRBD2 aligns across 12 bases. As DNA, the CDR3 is TGTGCCAGCAGCCGGACTAGCGGGGTCGGCGATACGCAGTATTTT. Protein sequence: CASSRTSGVGDTQYF.